The 16 T cell receptor beta chains below were found in one sample sequenced in a study of blood T cell repertoires in COVID-19. Sequencing was performed with immunoSEQ multiplex PCR; in TCRdb, only in-frame clones are kept and a portion is missing. The data show about 120,000 clones, with less than 85% seen just once and around 2.5% held by the top ten. The sequencing sample was made of peripheral blood. These receptors all come from a man between 50 and 59 years old with acute or convalescent COVID-19.

J is TRBJ2-1 and V is TRBV3-1 (or the pseudogene TRBV3-2); 11 positions agree with TRBD2. CDR3 length: 16 residues. Unmatched junction bases numbered 13, after V lost 4 bases and J lost 11 bases. Germline loops: CDR1 LGHDT, CDR2 YNNKEL (reference sequence). The CDR3 here is CASSRPPGTSGWQQFF. The CDR3 DNA reads TGTGCCAGCAGCCGACCCCCGGGGACTAGCGGTTGGCAGCAGTTCTTC.

This clone was observed once. The chain has TRBV19 and TRBJ1-2; TRBD1 matches 7 bases. The germline CDR1 and CDR2 sequences are LNHDA and SQIVND (reference sequence). CDR3 size: 15 residues. Trimming at V came to 5 bases and at J to 5 bases, leaving 11 bases not matched to a gene. The CDR3 region is CASSPLGDRAYGYTF. The CDR3 DNA reads as TGTGCCAGTAGTCCCTTGGGTGACAGGGCGTATGGCTACACCTTC.

This clone was recorded only once. This chain connects TRBV6-5 to TRBJ1-2; possible D gene TRBD1, 5 bases. The V gene lost 0 bases and the J gene lost 4 bases, with 12 bases spanning the gap. The CDR3 runs to 15 residues. Germline V gene lookup returns CDR1 MNHEY and CDR2 SVGAGI. The CDR3 region has the DNA TGTGCCAGCAGTTACTCGTACACCCAGGGCTATGGCTACACCTTC. Translation: CASSYSYTQGYGYTF.

The CDR3 nucleotides read TGCGCCAGCAGCTTCAACGGTGGTTCCGGGACACCTCTTTATGGCTACACCTTC. Translation: CASSFNGGSGTPLYGYTF. V usage is TRBV5-1 and J usage is TRBJ1-2; weak D call: TRBD1 (6 bases). Germline assignment: CDR1 SGHRS and CDR2 YFSETQ. The CDR3 has 18 amino acids. V shed 2 bases and J shed 5 bases, with 25 bases lying between them.

This clone was observed once. The CDR3 DNA follows: TGTGCCAGCAGCTTAGAATGGGTAGACAGGCCCGTTACTGAAGCTTTCTTT. This encodes CASSLEWVDRPVTEAFF. V and J are TRBV11-2 and TRBJ1-1; D is perhaps TRBD1 (6 bases). V shed 0 bases and J shed 5 bases, with 19 bases lying between them. Germline V gives CDR1 SGHAT, CDR2 FQNNGV. This CDR3 comprises 17 residues. Full variable domain (missing parts from reference TRBV11-2 and TRBJ1-1): EAGVAQSPRYKIIEKRQSVAFWCNPISGHATLYWYQQILGQGPKLLIQFQNNGVVDDSQLPKDRFSAERLKGVDSTLKIQPAKLEDSAVYLCASSLEWVDRPVTEAFFGQGTRLTVV.

The chain links TRBV13 to TRBJ1-3; no definite D call. Germline CDR1 reads PRHDT; CDR2 reads FYEKMQ (reference sequence). The CDR3 is 15 amino acids. V was pared by 3 bases and J by 1 base, with 10 bases between. Here the CDR3 reads CASSFGGRSGNTIYF. The CDR3, as DNA: TGTGCCAGCAGCTTTGGTGGTAGATCTGGAAACACCATATATTTT.

V usage is TRBV5-4 and J usage is TRBJ2-1; 12 bases fit TRBD2. The CDR3 sequence is 17 residues long. Per germline, CDR1 SGHNT and CDR2 YYREEE (reference sequence). V was pared by 4 bases and J by 0 bases, with 5 bases of the junction left unmatched. In DNA form, the CDR3 reads TGTGCCAGCAGCCCTAGCGGGGGGGCTGGCTCCTACAATGAGCAGTTCTTC. Translation gives CASSPSGGAGSYNEQFF.

The chain combines TRBV7-6 with TRBJ2-1, with D possibly being TRBD2 (5 bases). The germline V gene has CDR1 SGHVS and CDR2 FNYEAQ. The ends were cut back, 1 base at V and 5 bases at J, with 12 bases in the middle. There are 15 residues in the CDR3. The CDR3 sequence is CASSLEGFGNNEQFF. The CDR3 DNA reads TGTGCCAGCAGCTTAGAGGGATTCGGGAACAATGAGCAGTTCTTC.

The rearrangement uses TRBV7-2 and TRBJ2-3; 8 bases align to TRBD2. CDR1 is SGHTA, CDR2 FQGNSA, per germline. After removal of 2 bases from V and 4 bases from J, the junction contained 5 bases not matched to a gene. The CDR3 length is 15 residues. CDR3 protein: CASSLTGGAPDTQYF. CDR3 nucleotides: TGTGCCAGCAGCTTAACGGGGGGGGCACCAGATACGCAGTATTTT.

The chain has TRBV15 and TRBJ1-1, with 9 nucleotides matching TRBD1. This CDR3 contains 16 residues. The germline CDR1 and CDR2 sequences are LNHNV and YYDKDF (reference sequence). V trimming: 0 bases; J trimming: 0 bases; junction bases outside the gene matches: 2. The DNA for the CDR3 is TGTGCCACCAGCAGAGATCGGACAGGGGTGAACACTGAAGCTTTCTTT. This translates into CATSRDRTGVNTEAFF.

The CDR3 bases are TGTGCCAGTAGTAGAGGTGGGGGAGGGATCACCGGGGAGCTGTTTTTT. It encodes CASSRGGGGITGELFF. This rearrangement joins TRBV19 to TRBJ2-2, with 7 bases aligning to TRBD2. The J segment lost 4 bases and the V segment lost 4 bases, leaving 9 bases of the junction unmatched. Germline V lookup: CDR1 LNHDA, CDR2 SQIVND (reference sequence). The CDR3 contains 16 residues. Using reference TRBV19 and TRBJ2-2 for the parts outside the CDR3, the full variable domain is DGGITQSPKYLFRKEGQNVTLSCEQNLNHDAMYWYRQDPGQGLRLIYYSQIVNDFQKGDIAEGYSVSREKKESFPLTVTSAQKNPTAFYLCASSRGGGGITGELFFGEGSRLTVL.

Here the CDR3 reads CASSQWRLAGDFDEQFF. CDR3 sequence (DNA): TGTGCCAGCAGCCAATGGAGGCTAGCGGGAGATTTCGATGAGCAGTTCTTC. V and J are TRBV7-9 and TRBJ2-1; 10 bases line up with TRBD2. The CDR3 runs to 17 residues. CDR1 and CDR2 from the germline V gene are SEHNR and FQNEAQ (reference sequence). The V and J ends lost 5 bases and 8 bases, in that order; junction bases with no gene match: 15.

The V and J genes are TRBV2 and TRBJ2-3, with no clear D. This CDR3 spans 13 amino acids. Germline values: CDR1 SNHLY, CDR2 FYNNEI. Trimming shortened V by 4 bases and J by 1 base, and 6 bases separated the two germline ends. CDR3 protein: CASSVQGTDTQYF. In nucleotides, the CDR3 is TGTGCCAGCAGTGTCCAGGGCACAGATACGCAGTATTTT.

CDR3 sequence (DNA): TGTGCCAGCTCACCACTAGCGGGGGGGCCTGGGGCCAACGTCCTGACTTTC. This encodes CASSPLAGGPGANVLTF. V gene TRBV18 combines with J gene TRBJ2-6, with 11 bases identical to TRBD2. CDR1 and CDR2 (germline): KGHSH, LQKENI. This CDR3 is built from 17 residues. Trimming took 1 base from V and 2 from J; bases not matched to a gene: 1.

The V gene is TRBV2, the J gene TRBJ1-1; 10 bases align to TRBD1. The CDR3 sequence is 14 residues long. CDR1 is SNHLY, CDR2 FYNNEI, per germline. After removal of 7 bases from V and 3 bases from J, the junction contained 5 bases not matched to a gene. The CDR3 DNA sequence: TGTGCCAGCAACGGACAGGGGGTTTACACTGAAGCTTTCTTT. Protein sequence: CASNGQGVYTEAFF.

This clone appeared a single time. This sequence joins TRBV7-2 and TRBJ1-4, with 9 bases lining up with TRBD1. V lost 4 bases, J lost 6 bases, and 3 bases stayed unmatched. The CDR3 consists of 14 residues. Germline loops: CDR1 SGHTA, CDR2 FQGNSA. The CDR3 DNA follows: TGTGCCAGCAGCTCGGGACAGGGTTATGAAAAACTGTTTTTT. Its protein product is CASSSGQGYEKLFF.